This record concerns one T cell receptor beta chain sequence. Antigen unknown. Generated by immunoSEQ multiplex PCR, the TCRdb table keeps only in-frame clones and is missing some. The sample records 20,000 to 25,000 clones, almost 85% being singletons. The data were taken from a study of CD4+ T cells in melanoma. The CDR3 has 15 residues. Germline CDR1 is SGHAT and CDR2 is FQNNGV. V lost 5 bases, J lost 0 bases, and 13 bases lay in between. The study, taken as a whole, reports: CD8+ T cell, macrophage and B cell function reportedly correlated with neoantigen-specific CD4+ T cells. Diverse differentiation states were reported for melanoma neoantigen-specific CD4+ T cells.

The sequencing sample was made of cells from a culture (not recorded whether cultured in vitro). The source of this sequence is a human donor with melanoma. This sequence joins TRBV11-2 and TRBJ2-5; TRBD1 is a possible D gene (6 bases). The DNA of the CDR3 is TGTGCCAGCAGCCGGATACAGGGTTACCAAGAGACCCAGTACTTC. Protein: CASSRIQGYQETQYF. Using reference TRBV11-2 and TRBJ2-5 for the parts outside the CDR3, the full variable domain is EAGVAQSPRYKIIEKRQSVAFWCNPISGHATLYWYQQILGQGPKLLIQFQNNGVVDDSQLPKDRFSAERLKGVDSTLKIQPAKLEDSAVYLCASSRIQGYQETQYFGPGTRLLVL.